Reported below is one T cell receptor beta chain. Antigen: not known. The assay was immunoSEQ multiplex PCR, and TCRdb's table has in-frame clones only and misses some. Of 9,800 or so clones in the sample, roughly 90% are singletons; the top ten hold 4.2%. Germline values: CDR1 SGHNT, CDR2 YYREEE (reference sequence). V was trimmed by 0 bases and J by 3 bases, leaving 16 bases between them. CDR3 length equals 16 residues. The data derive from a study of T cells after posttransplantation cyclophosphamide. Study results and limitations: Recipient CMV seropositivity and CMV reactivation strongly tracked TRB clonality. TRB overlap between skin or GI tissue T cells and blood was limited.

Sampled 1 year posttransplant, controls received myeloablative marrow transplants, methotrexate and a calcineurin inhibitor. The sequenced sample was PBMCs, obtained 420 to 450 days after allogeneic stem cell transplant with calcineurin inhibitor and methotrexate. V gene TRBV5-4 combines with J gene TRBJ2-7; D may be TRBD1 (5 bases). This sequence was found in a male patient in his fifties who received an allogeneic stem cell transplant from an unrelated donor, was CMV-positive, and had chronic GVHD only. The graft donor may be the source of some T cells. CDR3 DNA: TGTGCCAGCAGCTTGGGCGGCAGGGCGGCTAACTACGAGCAGTACTTC. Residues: CASSLGGRAANYEQYF.